What follows describes a single T cell receptor (beta chain). The target antigen is unknown. The PCR had 60 Vbeta and 13 Jbeta primers. Authors' methods: In a later analysis, of tens of millions of unique beta chains, about 10 million appeared in at least two donors. Measured with immunoSEQ multiplex PCR; TCRdb has only the in-frame clones, and not every one. Clone size and the V and J calls come from that table; the DNA yielded D and trimming. The sample contains about 52,000 clones, roughly 73% of which appear only once. The entry originates in a study of cytomegalovirus exposure and HLA in healthy donors. For the study at large: There were 70 million to 95 million unique TCRs (from HLA-typed donors) in an early data release. Findings and caveats of the study: Later work found most CMV-associated TCR beta chains apparently HLA-restricted. Earlier results showed most TCR beta V segments being productive about 87% or about 30% of the time.

Input material: PBMCs. The sequence derives from a man between 18 and 35 years old in good health and CMV-seronegative.

The CDR3 nucleotides are TGCGCCAGCAGTGAAGGAGGGGACGGGACCCAGTACTTC. Amino acid sequence: CASSEGGDGTQYF. The genes are TRBV10-2 and TRBJ2-5; tentative D call: TRBD2 (6 bases). V was shortened by 3 bases and J by 7 bases, with 12 bases between the two germline ends. The CDR3 extends over 13 amino acids. The germline gives CDR1 WSHSY, CDR2 SAAADI.